Listed here are 9 T cell receptor beta chains from one sample, sequenced in a study of cytomegalovirus exposure and HLA in healthy donors. Primers included in the PCR were 60 Vbeta and 13 Jbeta primers. Libraries were prepared by immunoSEQ multiplex PCR; TCRdb keeps only in-frame clonotypes and omits some of them. The sample table sets out about 160,000 clones. Sequencing used PBMCs. The receptors originated from a woman between 55 and 75 years old in good health and CMV-seronegative.

V gene TRBV29-1 combines with J gene TRBJ1-1; perhaps TRBD1 as D (5 bases). V lost 3 bases to trimming and J lost 5 bases, with 10 bases between them. The CDR3 contains 12 residues. Germline V gene data show CDR1 as SQVTM and CDR2 as ANQGSEA. CDR3 sequence (DNA): TGCAGCGTTGAGGCAGGGTGGACTGAAGCTTTCTTT. This gives the protein CSVEAGWTEAFF.

This chain uses TRBV5-1 with TRBJ1-2; TRBD1 might be the D (5 bases). This CDR3 has 13 amino acids. V gave up 4 bases and J gave up 5 bases, with 12 bases separating them. The germline V gene has CDR1 SGHRS and CDR2 YFSETQ. CDR3 bases: TGCGCCAGCAGCCGAGGGACTGCATATGGCTACACCTTC. Amino acids: CASSRGTAYGYTF.

CDR3 nucleotide sequence: TGTGCCAGCAGTTTAACAGGGGCCCCCGACTGGGAGCAGTACTTC. It encodes CASSLTGAPDWEQYF. The V and J genes are TRBV6-5 and TRBJ2-7; TRBD1 matches at 7 bases. V lost 4 bases and J lost 7; bases outside the gene matches: 13. Germline CDR1 is MNHEY and CDR2 is SVGAGI. CDR3 size: 15 residues.

V is TRBV20-1 and J is TRBJ1-1, with D tentatively TRBD1 (5 bases). V was clipped by 5 bases and J by 11 bases, with 12 bases between them. Per germline, CDR1 DFQATT and CDR2 SNEGSKA (reference sequence). This CDR3 comprises 10 residues. As DNA, the CDR3 is TGCAGTGCTCTGACGGGGGACGCTTTCTTT. This translates into CSALTGDAFF.

The chain recombines TRBV4-2 with TRBJ1-1; D not certain. This CDR3 region has 13 residues. V lost 0 bases and J 8 bases, leaving 10 bases between the germline ends. Looked up from germline, CDR1 is LGHNA and CDR2 is YNFKEQ. The CDR3 DNA follows: TGTGCCAGCAGCCAAGATAGTTACGTCGAAGCTTTCTTT. It codes for CASSQDSYVEAFF.

J is TRBJ1-2 and V is TRBV7-8; D remains ambiguous. The CDR3 consists of 13 residues. With 5 bases removed from V and 2 bases from J, the gap between germline ends came to 9 bases. Germline V CDR1 and CDR2: SGHVS, FQNEAQ. Here the CDR3 reads CASSQDGNYGYTF. The CDR3 region has the DNA TGTGCCAGCAGCCAAGACGGGAACTATGGCTACACCTTC.

The chain is built from TRBV4-2 and TRBJ2-3; 8 nucleotides align to TRBD2. This CDR3 spans 16 amino acids. V lost 2 bases and J lost 2; bases outside the gene matches: 6. The germline CDR1 and CDR2 sequences are LGHNA and YNFKEQ. The CDR3 nucleotides are TGTGCCAGCAGCCAACCCAGCGGGGGATCCACAGATACGCAGTATTTT. The encoded protein is CASSQPSGGSTDTQYF.

The chain combines TRBV7-2 with TRBJ2-2, with TRBD2 matching over 7 bases. In germline, CDR1 is SGHTA, CDR2 FQGNSA. Trimming removed 5 bases from V and 5 bases from J; junction bases left unmatched: 8. The CDR3 runs 15 residues. The CDR3 nucleotides are TGTGCCAGCAGCCCGAGACTAGCCGCTACCGGGGAGCTGTTTTTT. Protein: CASSPRLAATGELFF.

This chain connects TRBV7-8 to TRBJ2-3; 7 bases map to TRBD2. The CDR3 covers 14 residues. V shed 5 bases and J 3 bases; nucleotides not matched to a gene: 5. Looked up from germline, CDR1 is SGHVS and CDR2 is FQNEAQ. The CDR3 here is CASSARTRTDTQYF. The CDR3 region has the DNA TGTGCCAGCAGCGCCAGGACTAGGACAGATACGCAGTATTTT.